Presented here are 9 T cell receptor beta chains from one specimen sequenced in a study of blood T cell repertoires in COVID-19. The table came from immunoSEQ multiplex PCR; TCRdb's copy has only in-frame clones and leaves some out. Here the sample spans roughly 150,000 clones, 60% to 85% being singletons. Specimen: peripheral blood. These receptors were collected from a woman aged 60-75 years with COVID-19, enrolled during active disease.

A single count supports this clone. The chain has TRBV7-9 and TRBJ2-7; no clear D. Germline V gives CDR1 SEHNR, CDR2 FQNEAQ (reference sequence). V was clipped by 1 base and J by 0 bases, with 7 bases between them. The CDR3 is made up of 14 amino acids. CDR3 bases: TGTGCCAGCAGCTTAGAGCAGGACTCCTACGAGCAGTACTTC. Translated: CASSLEQDSYEQYF.

Here the CDR3 reads CASSQGGIGGTVMDEQFF. As DNA, the CDR3 is TGCGCCAGCAGCCAAGGTGGCATAGGCGGGACGGTCATGGATGAGCAGTTCTTC. The chain carries TRBV4-3 and TRBJ2-1; a weak D match, TRBD2 (6 bases). Trimming shortened V by 1 base and J by 8 bases, and 24 bases separated the two germline ends. The CDR3 consists of 18 residues. Germline V lookup: CDR1 LGHNA, CDR2 YSLEER.

The rearrangement joins TRBV19 to TRBJ2-5, with D possibly matching TRBD1 (5 bases). Germline CDR1 is LNHDA and CDR2 is SQIVND (reference sequence). This CDR3 is 13 amino acids long. Deletions cut 6 bases from V and 0 bases from J, with 8 bases between. The CDR3 nucleotides read TGTGCCAGTAGGCAGACAGACCAAGAGACCCAGTACTTC. Residues: CASRQTDQETQYF.

This clone was recorded at least ten times. This rearrangement joins TRBV19 to TRBJ1-1, with 8 bases lining up with TRBD1. This CDR3 has 16 residues. Trimming cost V 3 bases and J 0 bases; bases outside gene matches: 6. Germline lookup yields CDR1 LNHDA and CDR2 SQIVND (reference sequence). The CDR3 nucleotides read TGTGCCAGTAGTATTTGGCAGGGGGCCGTGAACACTGAAGCTTTCTTT. It translates to CASSIWQGAVNTEAFF.

This clone has a single count. The J gene is TRBJ2-5, the V gene TRBV7-2; 14 bases fit TRBD2. V dropped 5 bases and J dropped 5; count of bases not matched to a gene: 10. Germline CDR1 and CDR2: SGHTA and FQGNSA. This CDR3 has 17 residues. CDR3: CASSPPGTSGSSETQYF. The DNA for the CDR3 is TGTGCCAGCAGCCCACCCGGGACTAGCGGGAGTAGCGAGACCCAGTACTTC. Variable domain in full (rest from reference TRBV7-2 and TRBJ2-5): GAGVSQSPSNKVTEKGKDVELRCDPISGHTALYWYRQSLGQGLEFLIYFQGNSAPDKSGLPSDRFSAERTGGSVSTLTIQRTQQEDSAVYLCASSPPGTSGSSETQYFGPGTRLLVL.

The chain combines TRBV6-6 with TRBJ2-5; D remains unclear. V lost 5 bases and J lost 2, with 9 bases in between. The CDR3 extends over 13 amino acids. Germline V CDR1 and CDR2: MNHNY, SVGAGI (reference sequence). CDR3 coding DNA: TGTGCCAGCAGTCCTCAGGTACAAGAGACCCAGTACTTC. Translating gives CASSPQVQETQYF.

The V gene is TRBV7-2, the J gene TRBJ1-1; D perhaps matches TRBD1 (6 bases). The length of the CDR3 is 14 residues. V was shortened by 3 bases and J by 5 bases, with 13 bases between the two germline ends. Germline V gene lookup returns CDR1 SGHTA and CDR2 FQGNSA. Written as DNA, the CDR3 is TGTGCCAGCAGCTTGACCCTAAGGGGGACTGAAGCTTTCTTT. Translation: CASSLTLRGTEAFF.

V gene TRBV5-6 combines with J gene TRBJ1-2; 8 bases are a match to TRBD1. With 0 bases clipped from V and 4 bases from J, the junction kept 2 bases outside the gene matches. The CDR3 loop spans 14 amino acids. CDR1 and CDR2 from the germline V gene are SGHDT and YYEEEE. The CDR3 loop is CASSLGQGPYGYTF. The CDR3, as DNA: TGTGCCAGCAGCTTGGGACAGGGGCCCTATGGCTACACCTTC. Variable domain in full (rest from reference TRBV5-6 and TRBJ1-2): DAGVTQSPTHLIKTRGQQVTLRCSPKSGHDTVSWYQQALGQGPQFIFQYYEEEERQRGNFPDRFSGHQFPNYSSELNVNALLLGDSALYLCASSLGQGPYGYTFGSGTRLTVV.

The CDR3: CASSLELAGAGTGELFF. The CDR3 DNA sequence: TGTGCCAGCAGCTTGGAGCTAGCGGGGGCCGGGACCGGGGAGCTGTTTTTT. The chain has TRBV5-4 and TRBJ2-2; 10 positions agree with TRBD2. Germline-derived CDR1 and CDR2 are SGHNT and YYREEE (reference sequence). J gave up 5 bases and V 0 bases, and 7 bases lay outside the gene matches. The CDR3 is made up of 17 amino acids.